Below, 24 T cell receptor beta chains from the same sample are listed, as sequenced in a study of CD8+ T cells in alopecia areata. Isolated RNA was reverse transcribed into cDNA used as the sequencing template. Measured with immunoSEQ multiplex PCR; TCRdb has only the in-frame clones, and not every one. The repertoire holds hundreds of thousands of clones, with around 65% as singletons. Treatment: oral pan-JAK inhibitor, 5-10 mg twice daily. The sequenced sample was CD4+ T cells sorted from blood, obtained at week 44, from a patient treated with tofacitinib. The receptors here all came from a human donor with alopecia areata.

The rearrangement uses TRBV28 and TRBJ1-5, with D maybe TRBD1 (5 bases). Per the germline V gene, CDR1 is MDHEN and CDR2 is SYDVKM. Trimming left V 4 bases short and J 0 bases short, with 16 bases between. This CDR3 comprises 17 residues. In nucleotides, the CDR3 is TGTGCCAGCAGTTCCCATGCGGGGGTCGATAGCAATCAGCCCCAGCATTTT. It encodes CASSSHAGVDSNQPQHF. The full variable domain, its missing parts supplied by reference TRBV28 and TRBJ1-5, is DVKVTQSSRYLVKRTGEKVFLECVQDMDHENMFWYRQDPGLGLRLIYFSYDVKMKEKGDIPEGYSVSREKKERFSLILESASTNQTSMYLCASSSHAGVDSNQPQHFGDGTRLSIL.

There are a few counts of this clone. The genes are TRBV29-1 and TRBJ2-1; D tentatively reads TRBD1 or TRBD2 (5 bases each). The CDR3 is made up of 15 amino acids. V was pared by 3 bases and J by 1 base, with 13 bases between. Germline loops: CDR1 SQVTM, CDR2 ANQGSEA. The CDR3 spells CSVEGLGESYNEQFF. The CDR3 bases are TGCAGCGTTGAGGGTTTGGGGGAGTCCTACAATGAGCAGTTCTTC.

The rearrangement links TRBV29-1 to TRBJ1-2, with TRBD1 matching 7 bases. V gave up 7 bases and J gave up 6 bases; unmatched junction bases: 8. CDR1 and CDR2 (germline): SQVTM, ANQGSEA. The CDR3 extends over 12 amino acids. Here the CDR3 reads CSAAGTENGYTF. CDR3 sequence (DNA): TGCAGCGCCGCCGGGACAGAAAATGGCTACACCTTC.

This clone was seen once. The J gene is TRBJ1-2, the V gene TRBV30; D not certain. The length of the CDR3 is 12 residues. Per germline, CDR1 GTSNPN and CDR2 SVGIG (reference sequence). Deletions cut 3 bases from V and 6 bases from J, with 11 bases between. CDR3 DNA sequence: TGTGCCTGGAGCGAGGAGGGCAATGGCTACACCTTC. Its protein product is CAWSEEGNGYTF.

The DNA for the CDR3 is TGTGCCAGCAGCTTCGACCTCTACGAGCAGTACTTC. Translation: CASSFDLYEQYF. The V gene is TRBV5-6, the J gene TRBJ2-7; D is undetermined. The CDR3 has 12 residues. Trimming removed 2 bases at V and 3 bases at J, with 6 bases between. CDR1 is SGHDT and CDR2 is YYEEEE in the germline V gene.

This clone was counted only a few times. V and J are TRBV7-2 and TRBJ1-5; 11 bases are a match to TRBD1. Germline V CDR1 and CDR2: SGHTA, FQGNSA. This CDR3 has 15 residues. J gave up 6 bases and V 5 bases, and 6 bases lay outside the gene matches. CDR3 loop: CASSPDRGRGQPQHF. The CDR3 DNA reads as TGTGCCAGCAGCCCGGACAGGGGGCGCGGTCAGCCCCAGCATTTT.

The chain links TRBV6-1 to TRBJ1-2, with unresolved D. V was pared by 1 base and J by 4 bases, with 7 bases between. The CDR3 is made up of 13 amino acids. From germline, CDR1 is MNHNS and CDR2 SASEGT. CDR3: CASSEGVVYGYTF. The CDR3 DNA follows: TGTGCCAGCAGTGAAGGGGTGGTCTATGGCTACACCTTC.

This chain links TRBV14 with TRBJ1-4; no reliable D call. Trimming pared 0 bases from V and 0 bases from J, leaving 23 bases between. The CDR3 length is 21 residues. Germline V gene sequence: CDR1 SGHDN, CDR2 FVKESK. CDR3 in DNA: TGTGCCAGCAGCCAAGAATTGTTCCGCGGACGGCGAGGTGCAACTAATGAAAAACTGTTTTTT. Protein: CASSQELFRGRRGATNEKLFF. The complete variable domain, with remaining parts taken from reference TRBV14 and TRBJ1-4, reads EAGVTQFPSHSVIEKGQTVTLRCDPISGHDNLYWYRRVMGKEIKFLLHFVKESKQDESGMPNNRFLAERTGGTYSTLKVQPAELEDSGVYFCASSQELFRGRRGATNEKLFFGSGTQLSVL.

This clone was seen a few times. The chain carries TRBV5-1 and TRBJ2-3, with D perhaps matching TRBD1 (5 bases). V lost 1 base and J lost 2, with 11 bases in between. The length of the CDR3 is 15 residues. The V gene's germline CDR1 is SGHRS and CDR2 YFSETQ. The CDR3 is CASSLTGAFTDTQYF. The CDR3 coding sequence is TGCGCCAGCAGCTTGACAGGAGCTTTCACAGATACGCAGTATTTT.

The CDR3 here is CSVRGRSISGYTF. For the CDR3, the DNA is TGCAGCGTTCGGGGGAGGAGTATAAGTGGCTACACCTTC. The chain couples TRBV29-1 to TRBJ1-2; D perhaps matches TRBD1 (5 bases). The CDR3 length is 13 residues. Germline CDR1 reads SQVTM; CDR2 reads ANQGSEA. The V end was cut by 5 bases, the J end by 7 bases, with 17 bases between.

The chain uses TRBV9 and TRBJ1-2; 7 bases map to TRBD1. V lost 3 bases to trimming and J lost 4 bases; unmatched junction nucleotides: 3. Germline V CDR1 and CDR2: SGDLS, YYNGEE. There are 13 residues in the CDR3. CDR3 loop: CASSDYRGYGYTF. The DNA for the CDR3 is TGTGCCAGCAGCGATTACAGGGGCTATGGCTACACCTTC.

This clone was detected a few times. The chain employs TRBV10-3 and TRBJ2-7, with 9 bases fitting TRBD1. With 8 bases clipped from V and 3 bases from J, the junction kept 5 bases outside the gene matches. In germline, CDR1 is ENHRY, CDR2 SYGVKD. The length of the CDR3 is 13 residues. CDR3 nucleotides: TGTGCCATCCGCCGGGACAGGGACTACGAGCAGTACTTC. Protein sequence: CAIRRDRDYEQYF.

The V call is TRBV15, the J call TRBJ2-7, with 9 bases lining up with TRBD1. Germline V lookup: CDR1 LNHNV, CDR2 YYDKDF (reference sequence). V lost 1 base, J lost 3 bases, and 10 bases stayed unmatched. CDR3 size: 17 residues. CDR3 loop: CATSRVVGTGNNYEQYF. The CDR3, as DNA: TGTGCCACCAGCAGAGTAGTTGGGACAGGGAATAACTACGAGCAGTACTTC.

This clone was seen a single time. This chain uses TRBV6-5 with TRBJ1-5, with 7 bases aligning to TRBD1. V lost 5 bases and J lost 0; bases outside the gene matches: 4. Germline V lookup: CDR1 MNHEY, CDR2 SVGAGI. CDR3 length: 15 amino acids. The CDR3 region has the DNA TGTGCCAGCAGTGCGACAGGGTCTAGCAATCAGCCCCAGCATTTT. It yields the protein CASSATGSSNQPQHF.

The chain carries TRBV28 and TRBJ1-1; perhaps TRBD1 as D (6 bases). Per germline, CDR1 MDHEN and CDR2 SYDVKM. Trimming left V 5 bases short and J 6 bases short, with 16 bases between. The CDR3 has 14 residues. CDR3 in amino acids: CASSRHRDYSEAFF. CDR3 nucleotides: TGTGCCAGCAGTCGACACAGGGATTATTCTGAAGCTTTCTTT.

This sequence joins TRBV5-1 and TRBJ2-2; 8 positions agree with TRBD2. V dropped 0 bases and J dropped 4; count of bases not matched to a gene: 5. The CDR3 runs 16 residues. CDR1 is SGHRS, CDR2 YFSETQ, per germline. The DNA for the CDR3 is TGCGCCAGCAGCTTGGGGTTAGCGGGGATCACCGGGGAGCTGTTTTTT. Encoded protein: CASSLGLAGITGELFF.

The chain joins TRBV10-2 to TRBJ1-1; 9 bases are a match to TRBD1. CDR3 length: 14 residues. Trimming at V came to 4 bases and at J to 1 base, leaving 1 base not matched to a gene. From germline, CDR1 is WSHSY and CDR2 SAAADI. This chain's CDR3 is CASSAQGANTEAFF. CDR3 nucleotides: TGCGCCAGCAGTGCACAGGGGGCGAACACTGAAGCTTTCTTT.

The chain links TRBV6-1 to TRBJ1-2; no definite D call. In germline, CDR1 is MNHNS, CDR2 SASEGT. V lost 4 bases and J 2 bases, leaving 8 bases between the germline ends. This CDR3 comprises 13 residues. The CDR3 DNA reads as TGTGCCAGCAGTGTGGTCCAGAACTATGGCTACACCTTC. Amino acid sequence: CASSVVQNYGYTF.

The chain carries TRBV13 and TRBJ2-5; D is ambiguous. V was shortened by 5 bases and J by 0 bases, with 10 bases between the two germline ends. CDR3 length: 14 amino acids. Germline CDR1 is PRHDT and CDR2 is FYEKMQ (reference sequence). The CDR3 DNA reads as TGTGCCAGCAGCCCAAACAGATACCAAGAGACCCAGTACTTC. Its protein product is CASSPNRYQETQYF. Looking up the rest from reference TRBV13 and TRBJ2-5 gives the full variable domain: AAGVIQSPRHLIKEKRETATLKCYPIPRHDTVYWYQQGPGQDPQFLISFYEKMQSDKGSIPDRFSAQQFSDYHSELNMSSLELGDSALYFCASSPNRYQETQYFGPGTRLLVL.

This chain uses TRBV29-1 with TRBJ1-5; D gene unclear. Per germline, CDR1 SQVTM and CDR2 ANQGSEA. V was cut by 0 bases and J by 6 bases, with 9 bases left in between. The CDR3 spans 13 residues. The CDR3 sequence: CSVEDQEGQPQHF. In DNA form, the CDR3 reads TGCAGCGTTGAAGATCAAGAGGGTCAGCCCCAGCATTTT.

J is TRBJ1-1 and V is TRBV6-1; 8 bases agree with TRBD1. In germline, CDR1 is MNHNS, CDR2 SASEGT. This CDR3 is 13 amino acids long. V shed 1 base and J 10 bases; nucleotides not matched to a gene: 5. The CDR3 DNA follows: TGTGCCAGCAGTGAAGGGACAGGGTGGTTAGCTTTCTTT. It specifies CASSEGTGWLAFF.

The chain joins TRBV29-1 to TRBJ2-7; 9 bases are shared with TRBD1. CDR3 length equals 13 residues. Germline loops: CDR1 SQVTM, CDR2 ANQGSEA. Trimming cost V 6 bases and J 2 bases; bases outside gene matches: 5. CDR3 loop: CSVVRDRAYEQYF. In DNA form, the CDR3 reads TGCAGCGTCGTGCGGGACAGGGCCTACGAGCAGTACTTC.

This chain uses TRBV4-3 with TRBJ1-2; the D gene is possibly TRBD1 (5 bases). V was shortened by 3 bases and J by 4 bases, with 12 bases between the two germline ends. The CDR3 sequence is 14 residues long. Germline CDR1 and CDR2: LGHNA and YSLEER. Here the CDR3 reads CASSHPGLTYGYTF. CDR3 bases: TGCGCCAGCAGCCACCCGGGACTGACCTATGGCTACACCTTC.

The rearrangement uses TRBV11-2 and TRBJ2-2; the match to TRBD1 covers 10 bases. This CDR3 has 15 amino acids. Germline values: CDR1 SGHAT, CDR2 FQNNGV. J gave up 6 bases and V 6 bases, and 7 bases lay outside the gene matches. CDR3 amino acids: CASRIPGQGSGELFF. The CDR3 bases are TGTGCCAGCAGGATACCGGGACAGGGGTCCGGGGAGCTGTTTTTT.